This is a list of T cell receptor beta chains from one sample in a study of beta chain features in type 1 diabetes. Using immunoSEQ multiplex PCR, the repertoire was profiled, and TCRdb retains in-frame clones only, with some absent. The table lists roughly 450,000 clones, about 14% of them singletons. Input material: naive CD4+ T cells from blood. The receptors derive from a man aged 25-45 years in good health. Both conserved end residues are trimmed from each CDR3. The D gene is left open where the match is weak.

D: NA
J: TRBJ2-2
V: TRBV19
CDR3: ASSIRTEINTGELF

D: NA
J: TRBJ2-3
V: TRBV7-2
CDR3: ASSLVTISDTQY

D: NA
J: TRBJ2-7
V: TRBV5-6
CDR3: ASSLNGFPYEQY

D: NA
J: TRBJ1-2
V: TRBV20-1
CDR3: SHTGNYGYT

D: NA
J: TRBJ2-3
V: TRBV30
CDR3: AWSAGAVTADTQY

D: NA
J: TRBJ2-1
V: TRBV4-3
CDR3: ASSQQPGPRINEQF

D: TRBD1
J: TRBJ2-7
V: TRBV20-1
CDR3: SARRGYEQY

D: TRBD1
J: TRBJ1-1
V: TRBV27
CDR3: ASRRNRGQTEAF

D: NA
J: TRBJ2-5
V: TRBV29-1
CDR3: SVEEGGNYQETQY

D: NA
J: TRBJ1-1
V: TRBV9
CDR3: ASSDLLNTEAF

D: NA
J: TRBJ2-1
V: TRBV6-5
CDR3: ASSYDSQNRVNEQF

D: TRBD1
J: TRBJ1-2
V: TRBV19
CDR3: ASYPGTGGYSGGYT

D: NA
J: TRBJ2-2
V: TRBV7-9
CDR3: ASSLAEANTGELF

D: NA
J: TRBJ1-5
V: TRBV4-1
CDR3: ASSQGSEGQPQH

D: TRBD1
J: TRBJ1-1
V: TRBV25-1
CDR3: ASRPRGTTEAF

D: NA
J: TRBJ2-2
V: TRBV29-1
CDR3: SVGSGVDGELF

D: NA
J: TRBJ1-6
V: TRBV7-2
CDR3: ASSGKGTEFNSPLH

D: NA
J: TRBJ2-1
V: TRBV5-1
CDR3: ASSLGLASNEQF

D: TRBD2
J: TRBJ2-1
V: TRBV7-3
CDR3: ASSPWGLAGLTQNEQF

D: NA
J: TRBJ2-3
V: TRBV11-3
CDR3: ASSSIPYTQY

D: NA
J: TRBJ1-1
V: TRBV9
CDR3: ASSVTGLENTEAF

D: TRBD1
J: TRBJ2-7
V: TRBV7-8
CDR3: ASSPGQRVVYEQY

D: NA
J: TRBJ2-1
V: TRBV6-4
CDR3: ASSVARDSGENEQF

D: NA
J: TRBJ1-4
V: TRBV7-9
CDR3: ASSFDGLNEKLF

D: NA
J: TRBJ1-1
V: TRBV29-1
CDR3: SVLNTEAF

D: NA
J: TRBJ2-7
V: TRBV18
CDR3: ASSPFPGYEQY

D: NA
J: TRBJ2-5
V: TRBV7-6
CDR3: ASSLKGETQY

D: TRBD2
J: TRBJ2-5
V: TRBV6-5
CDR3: ASKRGSQETQY

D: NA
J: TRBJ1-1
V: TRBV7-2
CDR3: ASSVQGDTEAF

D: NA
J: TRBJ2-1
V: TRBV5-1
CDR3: ASSLGGSAYNEQF

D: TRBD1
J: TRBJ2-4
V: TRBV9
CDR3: ASSPRDSENIQY

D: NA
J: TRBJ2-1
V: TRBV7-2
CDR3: ASSRRGVVGNEQF

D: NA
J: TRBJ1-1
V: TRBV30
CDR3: AWRKDTFTEAF

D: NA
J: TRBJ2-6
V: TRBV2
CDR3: ASSEQQSSGANVLT

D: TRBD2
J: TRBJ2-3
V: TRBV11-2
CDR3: ASPSGNTQY